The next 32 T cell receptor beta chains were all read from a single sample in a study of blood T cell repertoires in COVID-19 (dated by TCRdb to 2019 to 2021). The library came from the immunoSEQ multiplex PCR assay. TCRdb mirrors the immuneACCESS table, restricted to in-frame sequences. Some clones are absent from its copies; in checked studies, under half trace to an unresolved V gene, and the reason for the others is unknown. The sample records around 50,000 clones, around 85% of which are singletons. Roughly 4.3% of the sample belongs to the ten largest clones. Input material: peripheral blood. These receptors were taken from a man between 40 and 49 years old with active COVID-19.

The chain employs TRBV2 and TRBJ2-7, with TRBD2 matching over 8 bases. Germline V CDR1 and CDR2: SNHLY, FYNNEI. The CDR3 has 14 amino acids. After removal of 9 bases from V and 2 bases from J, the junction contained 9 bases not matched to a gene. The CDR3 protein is CASQGGGRPYEQYF. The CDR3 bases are TGTGCCAGTCAGGGAGGCGGGAGGCCCTACGAGCAGTACTTC.

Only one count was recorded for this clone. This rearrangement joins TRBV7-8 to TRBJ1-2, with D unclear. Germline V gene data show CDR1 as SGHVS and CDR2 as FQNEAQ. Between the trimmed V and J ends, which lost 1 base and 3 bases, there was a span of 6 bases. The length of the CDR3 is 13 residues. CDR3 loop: CASSLVGYYGYTF. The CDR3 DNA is TGTGCCAGCAGCTTAGTCGGGTACTATGGCTACACCTTC.

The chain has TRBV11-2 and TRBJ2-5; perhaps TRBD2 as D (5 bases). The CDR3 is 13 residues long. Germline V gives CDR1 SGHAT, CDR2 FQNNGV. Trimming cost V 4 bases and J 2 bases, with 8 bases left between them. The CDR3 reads CASSSSGQETQYF. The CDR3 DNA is TGTGCCAGCAGCTCGAGCGGACAAGAGACCCAGTACTTC.

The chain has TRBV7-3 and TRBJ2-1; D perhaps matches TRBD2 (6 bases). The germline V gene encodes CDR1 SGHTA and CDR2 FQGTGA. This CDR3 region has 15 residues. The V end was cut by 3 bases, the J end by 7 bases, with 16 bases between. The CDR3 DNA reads TGTGCCAGCAGCTTCAACCCGGGACTCGCGAATGAGCAGTTCTTC. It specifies CASSFNPGLANEQFF.

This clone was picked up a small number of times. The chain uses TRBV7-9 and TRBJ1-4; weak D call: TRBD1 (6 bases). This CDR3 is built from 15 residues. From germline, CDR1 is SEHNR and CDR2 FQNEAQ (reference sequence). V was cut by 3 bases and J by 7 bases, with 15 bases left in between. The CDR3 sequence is CASSLSTGSSEKLFF. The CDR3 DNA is TGTGCCAGCAGCTTGAGTACAGGGAGTTCTGAAAAACTGTTTTTT. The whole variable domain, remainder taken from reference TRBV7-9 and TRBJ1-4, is DTGVSQNPRHKITKRGQNVTFRCDPISEHNRLYWYRQTLGQGPEFLTYFQNEAQLEKSRLLSDRFSAERPKGSFSTLEIQRTEQGDSAMYLCASSLSTGSSEKLFFGSGTQLSVL.

The CDR3 nucleotides read TGTGCCAGCAGCCCTACTAGCGGCCGTTACAATGAGCAGTTCTTC. Its protein product is CASSPTSGRYNEQFF. The V call is TRBV7-2, the J call TRBJ2-1; 8 nucleotides line up with TRBD2. CDR1 SGHTA and CDR2 FQGNSA come from the germline V gene. This CDR3 comprises 15 residues. J lost 4 bases, V lost 5 bases, and 7 bases had no gene match.

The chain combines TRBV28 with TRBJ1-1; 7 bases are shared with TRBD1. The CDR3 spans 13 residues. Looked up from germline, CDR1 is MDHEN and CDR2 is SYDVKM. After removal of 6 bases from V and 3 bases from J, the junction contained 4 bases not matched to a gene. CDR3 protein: CASSSDRDTEAFF. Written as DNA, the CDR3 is TGTGCCAGCAGCTCCGACAGGGACACTGAAGCTTTCTTT.

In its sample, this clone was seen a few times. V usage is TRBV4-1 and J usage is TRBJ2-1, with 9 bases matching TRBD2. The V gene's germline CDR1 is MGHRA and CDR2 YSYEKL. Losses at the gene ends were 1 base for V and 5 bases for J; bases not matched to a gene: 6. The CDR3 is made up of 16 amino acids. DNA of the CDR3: TGCGCCAGCAGCCAAGTGAGGGCGGGAGGGCACAATGAGCAGTTCTTC. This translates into CASSQVRAGGHNEQFF.

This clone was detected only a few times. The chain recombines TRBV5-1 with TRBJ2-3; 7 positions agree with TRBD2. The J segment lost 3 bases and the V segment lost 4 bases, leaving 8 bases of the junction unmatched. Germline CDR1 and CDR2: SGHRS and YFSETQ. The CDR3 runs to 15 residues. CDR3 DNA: TGCGCCAGCAGCCTACTAGCGCGGCGAACAGATACGCAGTATTTT. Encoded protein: CASSLLARRTDTQYF.

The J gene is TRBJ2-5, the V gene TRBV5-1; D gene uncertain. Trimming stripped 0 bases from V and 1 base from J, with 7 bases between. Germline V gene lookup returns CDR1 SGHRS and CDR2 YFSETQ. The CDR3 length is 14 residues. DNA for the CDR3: TGCGCCAGCAGCTTGGGACTGCTCCAAGAGACCCAGTACTTC. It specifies CASSLGLLQETQYF.

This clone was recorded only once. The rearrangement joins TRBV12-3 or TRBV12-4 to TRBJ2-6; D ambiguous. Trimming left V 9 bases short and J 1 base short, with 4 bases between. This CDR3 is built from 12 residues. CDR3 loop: CASASGANVLTF. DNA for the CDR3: TGTGCCAGTGCGTCTGGGGCCAACGTCCTGACTTTC.

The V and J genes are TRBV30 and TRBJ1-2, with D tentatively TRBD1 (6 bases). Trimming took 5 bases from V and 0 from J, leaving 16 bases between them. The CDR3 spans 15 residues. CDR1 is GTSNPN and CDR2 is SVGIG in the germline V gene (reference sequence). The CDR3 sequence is CAWLGTQRSNYGYTF. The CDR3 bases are TGTGCCTGGTTGGGGACACAGCGTTCTAACTATGGCTACACCTTC.

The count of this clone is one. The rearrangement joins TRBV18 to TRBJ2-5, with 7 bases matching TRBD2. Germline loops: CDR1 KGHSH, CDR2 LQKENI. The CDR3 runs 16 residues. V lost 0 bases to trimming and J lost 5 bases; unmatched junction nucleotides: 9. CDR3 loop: CASSPPSGDGRETQYF. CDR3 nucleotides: TGTGCCAGCTCACCACCGTCCGGGGACGGGAGGGAGACCCAGTACTTC.

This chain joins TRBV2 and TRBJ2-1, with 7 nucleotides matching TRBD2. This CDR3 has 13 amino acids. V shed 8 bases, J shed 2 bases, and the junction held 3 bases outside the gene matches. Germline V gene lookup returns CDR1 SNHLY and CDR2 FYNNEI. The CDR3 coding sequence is TGTGCCAGCGCCGGACTAGCCTACAATGAGCAGTTCTTC. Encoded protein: CASAGLAYNEQFF.

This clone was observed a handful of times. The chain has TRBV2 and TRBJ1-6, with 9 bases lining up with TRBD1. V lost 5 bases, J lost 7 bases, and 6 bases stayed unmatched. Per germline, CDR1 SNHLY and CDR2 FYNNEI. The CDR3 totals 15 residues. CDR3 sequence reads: CASSPMGQGNSPLHF. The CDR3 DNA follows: TGTGCCAGCAGTCCAATGGGACAGGGCAATTCACCCCTCCACTTT.

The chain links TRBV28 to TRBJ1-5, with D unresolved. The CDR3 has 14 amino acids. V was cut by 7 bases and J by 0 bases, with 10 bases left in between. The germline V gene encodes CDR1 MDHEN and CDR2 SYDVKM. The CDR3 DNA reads TGTGCCAGCAAACAGTCGCATAGCAATCAGCCCCAGCATTTT. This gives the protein CASKQSHSNQPQHF. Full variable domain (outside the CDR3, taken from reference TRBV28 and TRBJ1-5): DVKVTQSSRYLVKRTGEKVFLECVQDMDHENMFWYRQDPGLGLRLIYFSYDVKMKEKGDIPEGYSVSREKKERFSLILESASTNQTSMYLCASKQSHSNQPQHFGDGTRLSIL.

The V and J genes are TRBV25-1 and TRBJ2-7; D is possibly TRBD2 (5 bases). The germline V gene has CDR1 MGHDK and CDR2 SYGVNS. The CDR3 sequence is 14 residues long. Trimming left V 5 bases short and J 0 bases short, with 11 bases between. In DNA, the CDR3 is TGTGCCAGCAGTTCACTAGAGCCCTCCTACGAGCAGTACTTC. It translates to CASSSLEPSYEQYF.

The CDR3: CASSFGQSSPYEQYF. CDR3 in DNA: TGTGCCAGCAGCTTCGGACAGTCTTCTCCCTACGAGCAGTACTTC. V gene TRBV3-1 (or the pseudogene TRBV3-2) combines with J gene TRBJ2-7; tentative D call: TRBD1 (6 bases). This CDR3 comprises 15 residues. Trimming took 5 bases from V and 2 from J, leaving 16 bases between them. CDR1 is LGHDT, CDR2 YNNKEL, per germline (reference sequence).

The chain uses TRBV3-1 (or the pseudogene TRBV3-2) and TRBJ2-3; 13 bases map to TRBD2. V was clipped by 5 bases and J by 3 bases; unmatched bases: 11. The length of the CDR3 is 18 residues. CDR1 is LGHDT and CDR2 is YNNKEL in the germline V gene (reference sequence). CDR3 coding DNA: TGTGCCAGCAGCTTCGAAGGACTAGCGGGAGTTAATACAGATACGCAGTATTTT. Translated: CASSFEGLAGVNTDTQYF.

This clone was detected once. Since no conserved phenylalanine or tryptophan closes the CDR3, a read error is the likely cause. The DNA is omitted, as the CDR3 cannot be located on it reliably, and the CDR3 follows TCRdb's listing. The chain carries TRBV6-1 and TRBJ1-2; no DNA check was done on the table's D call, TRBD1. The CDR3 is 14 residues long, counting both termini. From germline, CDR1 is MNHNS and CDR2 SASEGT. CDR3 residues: CASSELLTGALAHP.

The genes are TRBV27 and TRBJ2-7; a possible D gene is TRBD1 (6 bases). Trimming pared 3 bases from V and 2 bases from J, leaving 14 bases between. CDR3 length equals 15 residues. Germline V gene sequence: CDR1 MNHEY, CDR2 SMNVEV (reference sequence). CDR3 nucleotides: TGTGCCAGCAGTTTCGGGGCAGGGGCGACCTACGAGCAGTACTTC. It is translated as CASSFGAGATYEQYF.

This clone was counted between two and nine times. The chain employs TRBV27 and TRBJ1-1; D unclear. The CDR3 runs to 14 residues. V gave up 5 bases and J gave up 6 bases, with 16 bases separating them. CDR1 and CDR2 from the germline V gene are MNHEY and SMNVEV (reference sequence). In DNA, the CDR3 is TGTGCCAGCAGTCCGATTCAGTGGTACGCTGAAGCTTTCTTT. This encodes CASSPIQWYAEAFF.

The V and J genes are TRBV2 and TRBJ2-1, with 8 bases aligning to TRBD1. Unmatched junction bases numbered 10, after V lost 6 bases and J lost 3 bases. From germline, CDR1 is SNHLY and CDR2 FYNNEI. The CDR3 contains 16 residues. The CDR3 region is CASSEQGTGDYNEQFF. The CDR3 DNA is TGTGCCAGCAGCGAGCAAGGGACAGGAGACTACAATGAGCAGTTCTTC. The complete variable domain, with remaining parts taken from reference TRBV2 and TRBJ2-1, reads EPEVTQTPSHQVTQMGQEVILRCVPISNHLYFYWYRQILGQKVEFLVSFYNNEISEKSEIFDDQFSVERPDGSNFTLKIRSTKLEDSAMYFCASSEQGTGDYNEQFFGPGTRLTVL.

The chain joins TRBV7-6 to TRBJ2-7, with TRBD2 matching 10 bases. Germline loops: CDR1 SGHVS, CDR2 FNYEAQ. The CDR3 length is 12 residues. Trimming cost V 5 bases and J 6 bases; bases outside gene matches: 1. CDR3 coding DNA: TGTGCCAGCAGCCAGCGGGAGGGCGAGCAGTACTTC. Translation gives CASSQREGEQYF.

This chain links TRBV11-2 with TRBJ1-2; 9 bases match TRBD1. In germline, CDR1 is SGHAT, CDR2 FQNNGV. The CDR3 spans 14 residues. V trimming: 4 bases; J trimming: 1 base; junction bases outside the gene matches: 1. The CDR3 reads CASSWTGVNYGYTF. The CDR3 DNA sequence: TGTGCCAGCAGCTGGACAGGGGTTAACTATGGCTACACCTTC.

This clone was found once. The CDR3 loop reads CASSNLGGGNEQFF. CDR3 in DNA: TGTGCCAGCAGCAACTTAGGTGGGGGGAATGAGCAGTTCTTC. The gene calls are TRBV3-1 (or the pseudogene TRBV3-2) and TRBJ2-1; a weak D match, TRBD2 (6 bases). Per the germline V gene, CDR1 is LGHDT and CDR2 is YNNKEL (reference sequence). The V end lost 5 bases, the J end lost 7 bases, and 15 bases lay between the germline ends. The CDR3 is made up of 14 amino acids.

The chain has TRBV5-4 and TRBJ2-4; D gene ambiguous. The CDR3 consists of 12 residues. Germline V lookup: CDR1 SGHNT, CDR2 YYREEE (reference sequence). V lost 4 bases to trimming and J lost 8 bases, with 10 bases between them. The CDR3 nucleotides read TGTGCCAGCAGCCCGCGGCCGGACATTCAGTACTTC. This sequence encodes CASSPRPDIQYF.

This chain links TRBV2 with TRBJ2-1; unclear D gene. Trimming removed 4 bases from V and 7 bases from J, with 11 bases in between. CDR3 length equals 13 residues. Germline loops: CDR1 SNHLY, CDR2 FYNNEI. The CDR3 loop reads CASSAGPRNEQFF. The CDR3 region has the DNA TGTGCCAGCAGTGCAGGCCCAAGGAATGAGCAGTTCTTC. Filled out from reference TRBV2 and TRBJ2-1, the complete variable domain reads EPEVTQTPSHQVTQMGQEVILRCVPISNHLYFYWYRQILGQKVEFLVSFYNNEISEKSEIFDDQFSVERPDGSNFTLKIRSTKLEDSAMYFCASSAGPRNEQFFGPGTRLTVL.

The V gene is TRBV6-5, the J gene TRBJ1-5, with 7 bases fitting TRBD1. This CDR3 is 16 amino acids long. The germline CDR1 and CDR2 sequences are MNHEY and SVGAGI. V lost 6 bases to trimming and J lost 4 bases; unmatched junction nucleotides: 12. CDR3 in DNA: TGTGCCAGCAGGTACCGGCGTCAACAGGGGAATCAGCCCCAGCATTTT. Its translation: CASRYRRQQGNQPQHF.

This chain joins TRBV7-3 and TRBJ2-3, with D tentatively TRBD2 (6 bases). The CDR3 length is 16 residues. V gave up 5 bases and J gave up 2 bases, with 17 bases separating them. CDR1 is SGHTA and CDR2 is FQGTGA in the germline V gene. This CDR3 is CASSPRGSGTTDTQYF. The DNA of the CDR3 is TGTGCCAGCAGCCCACGAGGTAGCGGCACCACAGATACGCAGTATTTT.

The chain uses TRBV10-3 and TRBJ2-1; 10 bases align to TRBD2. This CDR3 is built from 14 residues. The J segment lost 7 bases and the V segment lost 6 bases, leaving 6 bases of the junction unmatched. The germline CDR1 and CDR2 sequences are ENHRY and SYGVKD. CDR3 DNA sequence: TGTGCCATCAGCGCTAGCGGGAGTGGTAATGAGCAGTTCTTC. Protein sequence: CAISASGSGNEQFF.

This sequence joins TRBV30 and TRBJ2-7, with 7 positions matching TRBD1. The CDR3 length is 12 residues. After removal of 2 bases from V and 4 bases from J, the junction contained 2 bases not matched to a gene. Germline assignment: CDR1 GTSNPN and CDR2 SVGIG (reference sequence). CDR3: CAWSPRGYEQYF. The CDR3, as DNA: TGTGCCTGGAGTCCCAGGGGGTACGAGCAGTACTTC.